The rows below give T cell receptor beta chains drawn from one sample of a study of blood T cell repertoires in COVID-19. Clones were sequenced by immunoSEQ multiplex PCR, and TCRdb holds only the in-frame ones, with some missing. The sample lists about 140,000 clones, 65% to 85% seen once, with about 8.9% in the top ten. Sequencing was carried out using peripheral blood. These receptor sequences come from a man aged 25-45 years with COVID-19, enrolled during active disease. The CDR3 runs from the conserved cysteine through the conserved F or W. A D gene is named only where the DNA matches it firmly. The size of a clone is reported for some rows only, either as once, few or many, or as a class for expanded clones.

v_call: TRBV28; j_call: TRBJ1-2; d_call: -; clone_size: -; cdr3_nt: TGTGCCAGCAGTTCACCCCCCCAGGGTTGGCGGGGCTACACCTTC; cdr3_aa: CASSSPPQGWRGYTF
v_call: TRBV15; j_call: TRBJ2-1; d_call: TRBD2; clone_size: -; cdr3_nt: TGTGCCACCAGCAGAGATCGGACTAGCGGGACGAATGAGCAGTTCTTC; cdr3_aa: CATSRDRTSGTNEQFF
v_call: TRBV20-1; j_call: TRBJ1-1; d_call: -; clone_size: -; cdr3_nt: TGCAGCTCCACTCCGAACACTGAAGCTTTCTTT; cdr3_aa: CSSTPNTEAFF
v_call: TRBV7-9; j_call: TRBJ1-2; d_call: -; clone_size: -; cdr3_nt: TGTGCCAGCAGCTTAGGGGGCTCCATTCTGGTCTATGGCTACACCTTC; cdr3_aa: CASSLGGSILVYGYTF
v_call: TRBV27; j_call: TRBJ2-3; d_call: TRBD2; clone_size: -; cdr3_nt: TGTGCCAGCAGTTTACGCCCACTAGCGGGAGCGGTAGATACGCAGTATTTT; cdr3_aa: CASSLRPLAGAVDTQYF
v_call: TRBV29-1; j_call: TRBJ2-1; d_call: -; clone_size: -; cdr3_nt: TGCAGCGTTGGAGTTTGGCGGAGCTACAATGAGCAGTTCTTC; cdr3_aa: CSVGVWRSYNEQFF
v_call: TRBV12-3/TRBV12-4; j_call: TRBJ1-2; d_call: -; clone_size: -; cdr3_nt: TGTGCCAGCAGTTTTGGGGGGGCCGGCGGCTACACCTTC; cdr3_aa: CASSFGGAGGYTF
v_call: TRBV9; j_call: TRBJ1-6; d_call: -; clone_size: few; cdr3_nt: TGTGCCAGCAGCGTAGGGGGCGGACATAATTCACCCCTCCACTTT; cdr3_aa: CASSVGGGHNSPLHF
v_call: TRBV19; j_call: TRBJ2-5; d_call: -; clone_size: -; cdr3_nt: TGTGCCAGTAGTGAGGGGGAGTCTCGGACCCAGTACTTC; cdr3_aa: CASSEGESRTQYF
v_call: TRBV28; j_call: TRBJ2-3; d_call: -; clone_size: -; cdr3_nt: TGTGCCAGCGGGGGGGCGTACACAGATACGCAGTATTTT; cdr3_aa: CASGGAYTDTQYF
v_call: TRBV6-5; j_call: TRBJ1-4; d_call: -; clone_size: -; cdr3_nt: TGTGCCAGCAGCACGGGAGGCGAAAAACTGTTTTTT; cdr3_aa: CASSTGGEKLFF
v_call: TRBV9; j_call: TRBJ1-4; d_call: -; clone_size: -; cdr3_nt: TGTGCCAGCAGCCCCCGGGGCCGAGGGGGTGAAAAACTGTTTTTT; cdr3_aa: CASSPRGRGGEKLFF
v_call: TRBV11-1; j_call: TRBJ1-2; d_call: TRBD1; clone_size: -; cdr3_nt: TGTGCCAGCAGCTTCGACCCGGGACAGGGTGATGGCTACACCTTC; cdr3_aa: CASSFDPGQGDGYTF
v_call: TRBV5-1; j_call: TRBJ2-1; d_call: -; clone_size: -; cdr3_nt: TGCGCCAGCAGCTTGGTACAGGGACGGTCCTACAATGAGCAGTTCTTC; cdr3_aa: CASSLVQGRSYNEQFF
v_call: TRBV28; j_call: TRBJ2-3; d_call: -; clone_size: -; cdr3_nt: TGTGCCAGCAGTTTTCGGCGGTTCGGAGATACGCAGTATTTT; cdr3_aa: CASSFRRFGDTQYF
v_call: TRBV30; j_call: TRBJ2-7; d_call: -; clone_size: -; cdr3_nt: TGTGCCTGGAGCCTTGACTACGACCACGAGCAGTACTTC; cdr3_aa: CAWSLDYDHEQYF
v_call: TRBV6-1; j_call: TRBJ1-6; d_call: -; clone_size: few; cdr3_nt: TGTGCCAGCAGTGAAGCGGGGGGGTATAATTCACCCCTCCACTTT; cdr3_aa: CASSEAGGYNSPLHF
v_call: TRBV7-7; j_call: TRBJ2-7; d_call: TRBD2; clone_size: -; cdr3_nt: TGTGCTAGCGGGCCTGGGGGAGGCGAGCAGTACTTC; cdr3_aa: CASGPGGGEQYF
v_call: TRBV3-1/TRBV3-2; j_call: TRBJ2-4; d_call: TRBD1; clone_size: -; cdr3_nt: TGTGCCAGCAGCGGACAGGGAGCTAACATTCAGTACTTC; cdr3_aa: CASSGQGANIQYF
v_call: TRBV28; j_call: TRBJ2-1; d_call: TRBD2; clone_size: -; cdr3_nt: TGTGCCAGCAGGGAGACTAGCGGGGGGGTGTCCTACAATGAGCAGTTCTTC; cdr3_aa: CASRETSGGVSYNEQFF
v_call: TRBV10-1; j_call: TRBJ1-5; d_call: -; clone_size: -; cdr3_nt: TGCGCCAGCAGTGCCGGGACACCATATCAGCCCCAGCATTTT; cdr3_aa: CASSAGTPYQPQHF
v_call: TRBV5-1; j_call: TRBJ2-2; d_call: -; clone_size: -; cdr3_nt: TGCGCCAGCAGCTTGGCGGGTGACACCGGGGAGCTGTTTTTT; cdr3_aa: CASSLAGDTGELFF
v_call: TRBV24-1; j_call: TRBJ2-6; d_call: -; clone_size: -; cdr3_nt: TGTGCCACCAGTGCATCCGCGGCCGGGGCCAACGTCCTGACTTTC; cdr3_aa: CATSASAAGANVLTF
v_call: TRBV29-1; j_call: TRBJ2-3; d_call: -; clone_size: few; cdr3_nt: TGCAGCGTTGAAGGCGGGCACACAGATACGCAGTATTTT; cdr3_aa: CSVEGGHTDTQYF
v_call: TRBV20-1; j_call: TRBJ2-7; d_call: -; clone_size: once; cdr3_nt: TGCAGTGCTAGTAGAGTGGAGCAGTACTTC; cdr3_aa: CSASRVEQYF
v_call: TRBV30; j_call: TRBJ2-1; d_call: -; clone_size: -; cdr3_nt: TGTGCCTGGAGTGTACGGCGGGACTCGAATGAGCAGTTCTTC; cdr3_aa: CAWSVRRDSNEQFF
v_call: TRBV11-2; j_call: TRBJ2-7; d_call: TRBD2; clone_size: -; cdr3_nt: TGTGCCAGCAGCTCCACTAGCGGGAGGGCCCACGAGCAGTACTTC; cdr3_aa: CASSSTSGRAHEQYF
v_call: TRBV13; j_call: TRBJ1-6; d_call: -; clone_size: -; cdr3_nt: TGTGCCAGCAGCCGACTAGGGTCACCCCTCCACTTT; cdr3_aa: CASSRLGSPLHF
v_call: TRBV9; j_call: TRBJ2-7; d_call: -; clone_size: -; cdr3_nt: TGTGCCAGCAGCTGGAGTCGGGAACCCTACGAGCAGTACTTC; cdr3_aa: CASSWSREPYEQYF
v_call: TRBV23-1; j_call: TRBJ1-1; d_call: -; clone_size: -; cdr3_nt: TGCGCCAGCACCTACAGGGTCTCTGAAGCTTTCTTT; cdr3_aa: CASTYRVSEAFF
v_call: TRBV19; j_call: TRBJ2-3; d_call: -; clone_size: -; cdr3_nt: TGTGCCAGTAGTATAGGCCAGAACACAGATACGCAGTATTTT; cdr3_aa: CASSIGQNTDTQYF
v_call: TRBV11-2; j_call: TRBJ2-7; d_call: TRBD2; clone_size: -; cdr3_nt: TGTGCCAGCAGCTTAGCTCTAACTAGCGGGAGAATCGGGTACGAGCAGTACTTC; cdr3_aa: CASSLALTSGRIGYEQYF
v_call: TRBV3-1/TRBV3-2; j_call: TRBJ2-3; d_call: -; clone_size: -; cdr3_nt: TGTGCCAGCAGCCAAGAGGGCAGTACGCAGTATTTT; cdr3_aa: CASSQEGSTQYF
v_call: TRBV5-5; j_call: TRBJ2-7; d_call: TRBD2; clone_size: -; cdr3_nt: TGTGCCAGCAGCCGAGGGTTAGCGGGAGGATCATACGAGCAGTACTTC; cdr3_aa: CASSRGLAGGSYEQYF
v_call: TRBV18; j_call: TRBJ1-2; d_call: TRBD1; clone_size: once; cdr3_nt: TGTGCCAGCTCCCCGGGACAGGGGGCTGGCTACACCTTC; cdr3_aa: CASSPGQGAGYTF
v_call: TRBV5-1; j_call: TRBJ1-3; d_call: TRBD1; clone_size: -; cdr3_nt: TGCGCCAGCAGCCCCGGGAGTCGACAGGGTGCTGGAAACACCATATATTTT; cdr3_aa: CASSPGSRQGAGNTIYF
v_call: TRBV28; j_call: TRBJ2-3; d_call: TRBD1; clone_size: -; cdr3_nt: TGTGCCAGCAGCCTCACCGGGACAGGGCCTGGGACAGATACGCAGTATTTT; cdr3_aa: CASSLTGTGPGTDTQYF